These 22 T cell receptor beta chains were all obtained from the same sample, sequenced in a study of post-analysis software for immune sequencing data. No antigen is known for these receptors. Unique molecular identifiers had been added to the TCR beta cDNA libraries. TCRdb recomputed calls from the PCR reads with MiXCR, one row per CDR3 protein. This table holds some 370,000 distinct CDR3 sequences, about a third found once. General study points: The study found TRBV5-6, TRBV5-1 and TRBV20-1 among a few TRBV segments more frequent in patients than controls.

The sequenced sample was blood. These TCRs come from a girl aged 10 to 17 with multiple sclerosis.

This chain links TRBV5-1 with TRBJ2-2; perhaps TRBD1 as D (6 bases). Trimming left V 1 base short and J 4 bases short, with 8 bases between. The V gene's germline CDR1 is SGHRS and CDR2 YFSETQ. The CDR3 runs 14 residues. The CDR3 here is CASSLSGVTGELFF. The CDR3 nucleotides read TGCGCCAGCAGCTTGTCAGGGGTCACCGGGGAGCTGTTTTTT.

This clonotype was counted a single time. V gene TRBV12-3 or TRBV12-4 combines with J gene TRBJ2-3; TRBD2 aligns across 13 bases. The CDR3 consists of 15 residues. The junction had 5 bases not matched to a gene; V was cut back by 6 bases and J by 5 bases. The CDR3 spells CASSSGLAGEDTQYF. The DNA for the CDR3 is TGTGCCAGCAGCTCAGGACTAGCGGGGGAAGATACGCAGTATTTT.

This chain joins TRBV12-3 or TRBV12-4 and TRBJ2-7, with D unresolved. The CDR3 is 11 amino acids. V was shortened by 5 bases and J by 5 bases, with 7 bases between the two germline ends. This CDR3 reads CASSPYNEQYF. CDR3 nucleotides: TGTGCCAGCAGTCCCTACAACGAGCAGTACTTC.

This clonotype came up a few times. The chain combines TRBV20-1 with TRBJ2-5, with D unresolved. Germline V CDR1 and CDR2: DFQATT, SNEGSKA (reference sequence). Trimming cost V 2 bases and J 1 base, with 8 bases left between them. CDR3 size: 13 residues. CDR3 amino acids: CSARLLGQETQYF. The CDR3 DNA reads TGCAGTGCTAGATTGTTGGGCCAAGAGACCCAGTACTTC.

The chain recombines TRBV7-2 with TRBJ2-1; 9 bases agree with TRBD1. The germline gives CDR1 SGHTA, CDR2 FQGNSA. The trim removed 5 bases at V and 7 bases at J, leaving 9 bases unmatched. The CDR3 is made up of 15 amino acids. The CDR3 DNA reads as TGTGCCAGCAGCGCCGGGACAGGGAACAGGAATGAGCAGTTCTTC. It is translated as CASSAGTGNRNEQFF.

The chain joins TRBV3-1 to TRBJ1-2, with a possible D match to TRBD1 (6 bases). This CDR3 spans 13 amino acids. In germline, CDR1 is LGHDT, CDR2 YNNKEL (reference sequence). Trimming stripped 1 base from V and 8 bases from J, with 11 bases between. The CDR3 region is CASSQVTGQGYTF. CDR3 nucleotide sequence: TGTGCCAGCAGCCAAGTAACAGGGCAGGGCTACACCTTC.

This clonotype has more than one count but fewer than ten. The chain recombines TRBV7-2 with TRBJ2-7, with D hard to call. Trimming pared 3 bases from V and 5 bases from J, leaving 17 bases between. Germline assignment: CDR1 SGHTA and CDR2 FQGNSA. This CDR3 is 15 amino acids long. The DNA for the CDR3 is TGTGCCAGCAGCTTTAGATCCCCTCTCACGGACGAGCAGTACTTC. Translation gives CASSFRSPLTDEQYF.

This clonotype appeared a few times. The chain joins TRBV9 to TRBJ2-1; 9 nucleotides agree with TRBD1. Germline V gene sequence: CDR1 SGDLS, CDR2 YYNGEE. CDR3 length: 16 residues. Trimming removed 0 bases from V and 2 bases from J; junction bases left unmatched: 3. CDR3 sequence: CASSVEGTGTYNEQFF. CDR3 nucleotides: TGTGCCAGCAGCGTAGAAGGGACAGGGACCTACAATGAGCAGTTCTTC.

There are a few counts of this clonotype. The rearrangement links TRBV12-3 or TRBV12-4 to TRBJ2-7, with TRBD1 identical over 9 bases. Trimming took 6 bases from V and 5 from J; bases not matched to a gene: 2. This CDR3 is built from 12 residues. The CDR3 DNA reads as TGTGCCAGCAGGGGACAGGGAAACGAGCAGTACTTC. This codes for CASRGQGNEQYF.

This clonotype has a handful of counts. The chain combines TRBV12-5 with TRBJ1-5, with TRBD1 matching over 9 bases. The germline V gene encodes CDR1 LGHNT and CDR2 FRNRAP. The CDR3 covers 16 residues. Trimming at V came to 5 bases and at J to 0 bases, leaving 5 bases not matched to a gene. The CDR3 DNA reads TGTGCTAGTGGTCCCGGGACAGGGTATAGCAATCAGCCCCAGCATTTT. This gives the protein CASGPGTGYSNQPQHF.

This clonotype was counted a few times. DNA for the CDR3: TGCGCCAGCAGCCCGGGCGGGGGCAAAAACATTCAGTACTTC. Protein sequence: CASSPGGGKNIQYF. The chain uses TRBV5-1 and TRBJ2-4, with 7 positions matching TRBD2. CDR1 is SGHRS, CDR2 YFSETQ, per germline. Losses at the gene ends were 4 bases for V and 3 bases for J; bases not matched to a gene: 4. The CDR3 runs 14 residues. The full variable domain, its missing parts supplied by reference TRBV5-1 and TRBJ2-4, is KAGVTQTPRYLIKTRGQQVTLSCSPISGHRSVSWYQQTPGQGLQFLFEYFSETQRNKGNFPGRFSGRQFSNSRSEMNVSTLELGDSALYLCASSPGGGKNIQYFGAGTRLSVL.

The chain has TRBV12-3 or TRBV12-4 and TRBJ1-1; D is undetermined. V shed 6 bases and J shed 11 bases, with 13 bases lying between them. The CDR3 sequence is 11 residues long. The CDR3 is CASSTDGRAFF. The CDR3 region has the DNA TGTGCCAGCAGCACAGACGGCAGGGCTTTCTTT.

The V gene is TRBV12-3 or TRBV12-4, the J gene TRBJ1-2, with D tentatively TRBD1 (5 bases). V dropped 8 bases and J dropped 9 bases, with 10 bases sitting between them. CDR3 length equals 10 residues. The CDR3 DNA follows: TGTGCCAGCGGGGCGATCCGCTACACCTTC. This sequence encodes CASGAIRYTF.

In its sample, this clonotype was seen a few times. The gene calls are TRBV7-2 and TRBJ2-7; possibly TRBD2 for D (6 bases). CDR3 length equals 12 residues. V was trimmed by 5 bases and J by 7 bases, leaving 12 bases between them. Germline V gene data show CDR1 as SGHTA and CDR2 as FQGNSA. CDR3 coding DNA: TGTGCCAGCAGCGTGCCAGGGAGGGAGCAGTACTTC. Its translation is CASSVPGREQYF.

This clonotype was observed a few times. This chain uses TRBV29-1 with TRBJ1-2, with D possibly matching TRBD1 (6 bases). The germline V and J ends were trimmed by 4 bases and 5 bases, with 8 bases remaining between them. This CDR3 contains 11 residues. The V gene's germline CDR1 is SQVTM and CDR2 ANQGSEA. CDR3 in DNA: TGCAGCGTTGCCCAGGGGTATGGCTACACCTTC. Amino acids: CSVAQGYGYTF.

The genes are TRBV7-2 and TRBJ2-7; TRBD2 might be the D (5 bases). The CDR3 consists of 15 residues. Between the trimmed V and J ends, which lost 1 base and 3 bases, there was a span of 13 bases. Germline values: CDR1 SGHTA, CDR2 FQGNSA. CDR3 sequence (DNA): TGTGCCAGCAGCTTAGGATTACGGACTGACTACGAGCAGTACTTC. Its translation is CASSLGLRTDYEQYF.

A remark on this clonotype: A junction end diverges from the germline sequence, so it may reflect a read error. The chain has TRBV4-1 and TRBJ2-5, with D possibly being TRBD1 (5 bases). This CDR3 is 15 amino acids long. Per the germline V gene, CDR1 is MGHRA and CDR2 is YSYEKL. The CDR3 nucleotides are TGCGCCGGCAGCCCTACCCGAGACAGAAAAGAGACCCAGTACTTC. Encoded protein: CAGSPTRDRKETQYF.

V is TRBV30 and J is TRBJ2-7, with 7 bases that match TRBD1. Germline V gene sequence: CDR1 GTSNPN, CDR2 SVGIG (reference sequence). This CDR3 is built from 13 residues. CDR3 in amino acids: CALSPGQPYEQYF. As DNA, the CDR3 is TGTGCTCTCTCCCCGGGACAGCCCTACGAGCAGTACTTC. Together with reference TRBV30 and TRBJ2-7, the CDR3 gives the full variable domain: SQTIHQWPATLVQPVGSPLSLECTVEGTSNPNLYWYRQAAGRGLQLLFYSVGIGQISSEVPQNLSASRPQDRQFILSSKKLLLSDSGFYLCALSPGQPYEQYFGPGTRLTVT.

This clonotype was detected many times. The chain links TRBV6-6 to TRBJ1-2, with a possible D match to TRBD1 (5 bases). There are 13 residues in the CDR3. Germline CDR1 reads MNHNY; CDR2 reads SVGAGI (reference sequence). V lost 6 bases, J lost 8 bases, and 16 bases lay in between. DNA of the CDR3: TGTGCCAGCAGCCGCACTCAGGGTGAGGGCTACACCTTC. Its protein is CASSRTQGEGYTF.

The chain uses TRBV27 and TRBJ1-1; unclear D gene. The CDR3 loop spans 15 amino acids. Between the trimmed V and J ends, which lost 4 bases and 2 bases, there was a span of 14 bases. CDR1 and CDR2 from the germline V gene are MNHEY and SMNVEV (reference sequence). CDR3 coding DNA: TGTGCCAGCAGTTCCGAACTACAGCTAAACACTGAAGCTTTCTTT. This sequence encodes CASSSELQLNTEAFF.

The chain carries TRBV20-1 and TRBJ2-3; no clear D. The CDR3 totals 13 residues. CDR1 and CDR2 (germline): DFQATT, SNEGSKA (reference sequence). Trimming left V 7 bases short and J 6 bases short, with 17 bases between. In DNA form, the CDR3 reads TGCAGTGTTTACGGGCACCTGGGGGATACGCAGTATTTT. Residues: CSVYGHLGDTQYF.

This chain's CDR3 is CASSEPTGIPSSYNEQFF. In nucleotides, the CDR3 is TGCGCCAGCAGTGAGCCTACAGGGATCCCCAGCTCCTACAATGAGCAGTTCTTC. The rearrangement uses TRBV10-2 and TRBJ2-1; D perhaps matches TRBD1 (6 bases). CDR3 length equals 18 residues. Germline CDR1 is WSHSY and CDR2 is SAAADI. V shed 2 bases and J shed 0 bases, with 17 bases lying between them.